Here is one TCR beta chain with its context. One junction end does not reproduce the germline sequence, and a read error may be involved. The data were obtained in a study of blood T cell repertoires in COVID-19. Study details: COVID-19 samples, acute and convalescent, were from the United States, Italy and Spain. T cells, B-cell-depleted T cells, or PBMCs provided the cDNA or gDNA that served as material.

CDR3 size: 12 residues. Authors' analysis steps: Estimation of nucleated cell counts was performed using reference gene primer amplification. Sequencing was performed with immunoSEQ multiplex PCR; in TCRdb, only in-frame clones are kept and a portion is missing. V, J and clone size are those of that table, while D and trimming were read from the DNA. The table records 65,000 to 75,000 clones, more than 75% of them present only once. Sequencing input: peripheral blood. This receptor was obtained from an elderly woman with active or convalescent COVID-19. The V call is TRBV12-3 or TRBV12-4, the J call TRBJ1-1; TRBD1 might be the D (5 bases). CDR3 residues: CASSLEAGPRIF. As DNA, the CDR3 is TGTGCCAGCAGTTTAGAGGCAGGGCCCAGGATCTTT.